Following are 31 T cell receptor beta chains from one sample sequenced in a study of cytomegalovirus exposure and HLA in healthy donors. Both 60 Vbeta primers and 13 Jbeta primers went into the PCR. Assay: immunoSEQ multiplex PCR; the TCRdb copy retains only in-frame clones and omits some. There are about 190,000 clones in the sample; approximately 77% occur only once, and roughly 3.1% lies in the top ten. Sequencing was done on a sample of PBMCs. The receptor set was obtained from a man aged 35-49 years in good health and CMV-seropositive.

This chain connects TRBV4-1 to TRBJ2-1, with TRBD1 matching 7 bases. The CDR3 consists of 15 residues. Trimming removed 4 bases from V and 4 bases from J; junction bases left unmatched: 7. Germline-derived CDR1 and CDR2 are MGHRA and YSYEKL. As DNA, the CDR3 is TGCGCCAGCAGCCGAGGCAGGGGGTGGTACAATGAGCAGTTCTTC. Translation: CASSRGRGWYNEQFF.

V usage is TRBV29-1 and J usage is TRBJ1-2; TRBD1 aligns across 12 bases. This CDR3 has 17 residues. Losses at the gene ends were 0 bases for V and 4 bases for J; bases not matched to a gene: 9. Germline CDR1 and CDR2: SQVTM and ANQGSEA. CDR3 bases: TGCAGCGTTGAAGATCTTGGGGACAGGGGGCAGGGCTATGGCTACACCTTC. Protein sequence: CSVEDLGDRGQGYGYTF.

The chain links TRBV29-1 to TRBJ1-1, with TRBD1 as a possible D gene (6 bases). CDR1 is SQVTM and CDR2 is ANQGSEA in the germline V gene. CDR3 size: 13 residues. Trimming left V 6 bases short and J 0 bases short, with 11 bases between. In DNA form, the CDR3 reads TGCAGCGTCAGACAGGATTTGAACACTGAAGCTTTCTTT. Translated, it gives CSVRQDLNTEAFF.

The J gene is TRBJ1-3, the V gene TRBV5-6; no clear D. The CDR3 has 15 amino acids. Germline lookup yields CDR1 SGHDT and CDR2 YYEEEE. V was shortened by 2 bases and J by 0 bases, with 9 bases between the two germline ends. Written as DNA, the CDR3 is TGTGCCAGCAGCTTCGGGGTCATCTCTGGAAACACCATATATTTT. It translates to CASSFGVISGNTIYF. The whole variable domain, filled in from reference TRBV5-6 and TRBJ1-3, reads DAGVTQSPTHLIKTRGQQVTLRCSPKSGHDTVSWYQQALGQGPQFIFQYYEEEERQRGNFPDRFSGHQFPNYSSELNVNALLLGDSALYLCASSFGVISGNTIYFGEGSWLTVV.

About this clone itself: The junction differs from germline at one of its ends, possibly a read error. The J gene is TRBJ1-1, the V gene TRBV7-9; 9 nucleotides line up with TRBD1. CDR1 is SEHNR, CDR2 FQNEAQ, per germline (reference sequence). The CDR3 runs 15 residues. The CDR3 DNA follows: TGTTCCAGCAGCTCACTAGGGACAGGGATCACTGAAGCTTTCTTT. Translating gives CSSSSLGTGITEAFF.

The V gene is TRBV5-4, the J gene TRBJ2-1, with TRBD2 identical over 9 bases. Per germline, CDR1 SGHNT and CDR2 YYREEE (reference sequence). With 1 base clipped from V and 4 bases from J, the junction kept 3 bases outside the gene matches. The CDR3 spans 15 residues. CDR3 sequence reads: CASSLWSGGYNEQFF. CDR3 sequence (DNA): TGTGCCAGCAGCTTGTGGAGCGGGGGGTACAATGAGCAGTTCTTC.

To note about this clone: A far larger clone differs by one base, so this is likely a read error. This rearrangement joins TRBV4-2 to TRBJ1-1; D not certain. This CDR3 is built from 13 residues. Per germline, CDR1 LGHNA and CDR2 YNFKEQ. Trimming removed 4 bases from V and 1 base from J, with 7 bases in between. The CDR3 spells CASSPTGNTEAFF. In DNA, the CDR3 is TGTGCCAGCAGCCCGACGGGGAACACTGAAGCTTTCTTT.

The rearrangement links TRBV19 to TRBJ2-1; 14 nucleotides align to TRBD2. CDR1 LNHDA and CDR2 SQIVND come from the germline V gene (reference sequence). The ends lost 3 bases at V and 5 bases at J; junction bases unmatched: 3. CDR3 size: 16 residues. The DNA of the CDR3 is TGTGCCAGTAGTATTTCGGGACTAGCGGGGGACAATGAGCAGTTCTTC. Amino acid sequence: CASSISGLAGDNEQFF.

The CDR3 reads CASKMGAGGRYGYTF. As DNA, the CDR3 is TGTGCCAGCAAAATGGGGGCAGGGGGCAGGTATGGCTACACCTTC. The J gene is TRBJ1-2, the V gene TRBV5-4; TRBD1 matches 8 bases. In germline, CDR1 is SGHNT, CDR2 YYREEE (reference sequence). CDR3 size: 15 residues. Trimming removed 6 bases from V and 5 bases from J; junction bases left unmatched: 12.

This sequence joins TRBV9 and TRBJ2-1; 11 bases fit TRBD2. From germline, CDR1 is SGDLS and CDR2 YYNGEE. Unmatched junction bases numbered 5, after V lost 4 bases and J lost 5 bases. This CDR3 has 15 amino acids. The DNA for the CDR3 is TGTGCCAGCAGCCCGGGACTAGCGGCACACAATGAGCAGTTCTTC. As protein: CASSPGLAAHNEQFF.

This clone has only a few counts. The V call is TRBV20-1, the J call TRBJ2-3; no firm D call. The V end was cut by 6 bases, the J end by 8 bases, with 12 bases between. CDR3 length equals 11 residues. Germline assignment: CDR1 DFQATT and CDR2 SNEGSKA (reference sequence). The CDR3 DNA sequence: TGCAGTGCCCAAAACCCGGGTACGCAGTATTTT. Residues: CSAQNPGTQYF.

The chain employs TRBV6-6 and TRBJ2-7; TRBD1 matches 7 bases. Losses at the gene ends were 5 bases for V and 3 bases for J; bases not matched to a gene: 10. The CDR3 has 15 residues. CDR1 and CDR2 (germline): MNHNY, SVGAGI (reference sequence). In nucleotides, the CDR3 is TGTGCCAGCAGTGGACAGGCCCTCAGCGGCTACGAGCAGTACTTC. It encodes CASSGQALSGYEQYF.

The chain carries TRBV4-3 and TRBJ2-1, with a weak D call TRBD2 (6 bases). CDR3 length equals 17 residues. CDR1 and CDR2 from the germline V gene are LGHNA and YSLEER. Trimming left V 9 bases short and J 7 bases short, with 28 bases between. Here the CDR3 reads CARLSLAGSPTRNEQFF. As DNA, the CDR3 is TGCGCCAGGCTGTCCCTAGCCGGGAGCCCCACGAGGAATGAGCAGTTCTTC.

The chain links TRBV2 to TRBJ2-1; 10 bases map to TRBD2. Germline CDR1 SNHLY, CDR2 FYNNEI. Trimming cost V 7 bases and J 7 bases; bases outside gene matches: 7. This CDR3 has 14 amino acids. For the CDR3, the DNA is TGTGCCAGCAAGCGGGAGGGAGTGGGGAATGAGCAGTTCTTC. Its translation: CASKREGVGNEQFF.

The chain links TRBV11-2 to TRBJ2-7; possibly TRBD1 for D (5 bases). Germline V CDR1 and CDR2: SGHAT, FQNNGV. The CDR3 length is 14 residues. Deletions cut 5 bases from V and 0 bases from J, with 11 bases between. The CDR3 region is CASSISTVSYEQYF. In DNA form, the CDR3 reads TGTGCCAGCAGCATCTCGACAGTCTCCTACGAGCAGTACTTC.

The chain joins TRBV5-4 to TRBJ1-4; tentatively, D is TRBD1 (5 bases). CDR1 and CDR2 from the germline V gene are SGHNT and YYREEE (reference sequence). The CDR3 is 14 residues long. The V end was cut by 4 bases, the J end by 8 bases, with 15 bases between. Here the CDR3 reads CASSPGGAVEKLFF. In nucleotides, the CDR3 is TGTGCCAGCAGCCCTGGCGGGGCGGTGGAAAAACTGTTTTTT.

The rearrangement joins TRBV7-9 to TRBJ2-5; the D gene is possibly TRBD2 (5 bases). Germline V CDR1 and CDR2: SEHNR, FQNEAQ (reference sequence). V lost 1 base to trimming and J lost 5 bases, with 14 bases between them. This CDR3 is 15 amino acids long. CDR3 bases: TGTGCCAGCAGCTTAGTCGAGCGGATGGGGGAGACCCAGTACTTC. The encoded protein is CASSLVERMGETQYF.

In nucleotides, the CDR3 is TGTGCCAGCGGGCGGGAGGGCTCCTACAATGAGCAGTTCTTC. Translated: CASGREGSYNEQFF. The chain links TRBV6-1 to TRBJ2-1, with 9 bases that match TRBD2. The trim removed 8 bases at V and 0 bases at J, leaving 2 bases unmatched. The CDR3 runs 14 residues. The V gene's germline CDR1 is MNHNS and CDR2 SASEGT.

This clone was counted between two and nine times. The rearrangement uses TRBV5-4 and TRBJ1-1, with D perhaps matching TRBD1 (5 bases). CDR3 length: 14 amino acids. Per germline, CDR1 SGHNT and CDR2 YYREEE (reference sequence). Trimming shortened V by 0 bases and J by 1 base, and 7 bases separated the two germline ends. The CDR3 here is CASSLDRTNTEAFF. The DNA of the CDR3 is TGTGCCAGCAGCTTGGACAGGACGAACACTGAAGCTTTCTTT. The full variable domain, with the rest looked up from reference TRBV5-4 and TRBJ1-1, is ETGVTQSPTHLIKTRGQQVTLRCSSQSGHNTVSWYQQALGQGPQFIFQYYREEENGRGNFPPRFSGLQFPNYSSELNVNALELDDSALYLCASSLDRTNTEAFFGQGTRLTVV.

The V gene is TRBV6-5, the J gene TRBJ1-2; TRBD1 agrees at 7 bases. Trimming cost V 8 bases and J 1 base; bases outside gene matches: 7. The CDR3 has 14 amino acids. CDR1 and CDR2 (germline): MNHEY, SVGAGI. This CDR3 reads CASRRDSLNYGYTF. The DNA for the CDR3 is TGTGCCAGCCGTCGGGACAGCCTTAACTATGGCTACACCTTC.

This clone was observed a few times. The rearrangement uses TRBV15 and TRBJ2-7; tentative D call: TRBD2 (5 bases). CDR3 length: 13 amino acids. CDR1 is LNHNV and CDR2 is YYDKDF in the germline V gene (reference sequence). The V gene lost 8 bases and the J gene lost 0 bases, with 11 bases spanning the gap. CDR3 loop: CATGDSDSYEQYF. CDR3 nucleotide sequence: TGTGCCACCGGGGATAGCGACTCCTACGAGCAGTACTTC.

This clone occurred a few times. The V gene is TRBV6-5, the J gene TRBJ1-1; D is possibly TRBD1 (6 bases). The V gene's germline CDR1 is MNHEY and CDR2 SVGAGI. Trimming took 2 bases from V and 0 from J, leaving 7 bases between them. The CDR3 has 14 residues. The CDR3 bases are TGTGCCAGCAGTTACGACAGGATGAACACTGAAGCTTTCTTT. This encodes CASSYDRMNTEAFF.

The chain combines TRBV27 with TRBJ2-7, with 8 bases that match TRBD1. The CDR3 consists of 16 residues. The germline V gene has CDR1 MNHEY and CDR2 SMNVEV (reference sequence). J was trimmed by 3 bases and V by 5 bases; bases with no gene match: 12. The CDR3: CASSRGPGGVRYEQYF. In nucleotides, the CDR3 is TGTGCCAGCAGTAGGGGGCCAGGGGGCGTTCGCTACGAGCAGTACTTC.

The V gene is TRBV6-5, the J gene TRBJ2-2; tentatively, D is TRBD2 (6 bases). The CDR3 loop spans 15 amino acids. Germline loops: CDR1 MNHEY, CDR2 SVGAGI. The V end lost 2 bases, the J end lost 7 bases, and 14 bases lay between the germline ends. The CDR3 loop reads CASSYQTSLGGELFF. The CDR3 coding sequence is TGTGCCAGCAGTTACCAGACTAGTCTTGGCGGGGAGCTGTTTTTT.

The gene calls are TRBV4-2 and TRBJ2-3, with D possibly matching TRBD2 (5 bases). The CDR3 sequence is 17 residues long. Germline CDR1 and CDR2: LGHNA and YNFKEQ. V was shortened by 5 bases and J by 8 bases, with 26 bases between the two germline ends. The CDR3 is CASSFSAGEAISGTQYF. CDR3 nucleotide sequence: TGTGCCAGCAGCTTTTCGGCCGGGGAAGCGATTTCGGGTACGCAGTATTTT.

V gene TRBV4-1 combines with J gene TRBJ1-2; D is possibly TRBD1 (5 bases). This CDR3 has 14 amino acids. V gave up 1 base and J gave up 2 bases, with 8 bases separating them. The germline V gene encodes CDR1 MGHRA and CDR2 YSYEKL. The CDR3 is CASSQGGGNYGYTF. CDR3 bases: TGCGCCAGCAGCCAAGGGGGGGGAAACTATGGCTACACCTTC.

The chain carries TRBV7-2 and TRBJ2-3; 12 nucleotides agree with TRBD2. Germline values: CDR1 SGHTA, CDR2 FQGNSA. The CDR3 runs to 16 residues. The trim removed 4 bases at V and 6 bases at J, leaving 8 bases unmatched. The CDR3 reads CASSSRTSGVSDTQYF. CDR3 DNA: TGTGCCAGCAGCTCACGGACTAGCGGGGTATCGGATACGCAGTATTTT.

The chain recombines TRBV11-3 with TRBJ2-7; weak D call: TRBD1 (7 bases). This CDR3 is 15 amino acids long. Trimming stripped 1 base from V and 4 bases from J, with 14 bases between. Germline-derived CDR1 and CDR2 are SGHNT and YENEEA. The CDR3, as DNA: TGTGCCAGCAGCTTAGGTGGAGGGGGCATTTACGAGCAGTACTTC. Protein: CASSLGGGGIYEQYF.

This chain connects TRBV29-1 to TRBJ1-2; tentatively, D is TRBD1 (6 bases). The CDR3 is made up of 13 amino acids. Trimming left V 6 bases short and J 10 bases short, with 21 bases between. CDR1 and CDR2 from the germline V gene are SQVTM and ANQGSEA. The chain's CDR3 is CSVPTTGDATYTF. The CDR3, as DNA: TGCAGCGTCCCTACGACAGGTGACGCTACCTACACCTTC.

This CDR3 is CASRTGTGNTEAFF. The CDR3 DNA is TGTGCCAGCAGGACCGGGACAGGGAACACTGAAGCTTTCTTT. The V call is TRBV6-1, the J call TRBJ1-1; the match to TRBD1 covers 8 bases. Trimming cost V 6 bases and J 1 base; bases outside gene matches: 4. This CDR3 is built from 14 residues. Germline V CDR1 and CDR2: MNHNS, SASEGT.

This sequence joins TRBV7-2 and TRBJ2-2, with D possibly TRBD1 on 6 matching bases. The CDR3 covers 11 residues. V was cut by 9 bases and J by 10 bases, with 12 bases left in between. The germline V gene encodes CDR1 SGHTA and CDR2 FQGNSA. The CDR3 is CASRQAQELFF. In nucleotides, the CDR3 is TGTGCCAGTCGACAGGCCCAGGAGCTGTTTTTT.